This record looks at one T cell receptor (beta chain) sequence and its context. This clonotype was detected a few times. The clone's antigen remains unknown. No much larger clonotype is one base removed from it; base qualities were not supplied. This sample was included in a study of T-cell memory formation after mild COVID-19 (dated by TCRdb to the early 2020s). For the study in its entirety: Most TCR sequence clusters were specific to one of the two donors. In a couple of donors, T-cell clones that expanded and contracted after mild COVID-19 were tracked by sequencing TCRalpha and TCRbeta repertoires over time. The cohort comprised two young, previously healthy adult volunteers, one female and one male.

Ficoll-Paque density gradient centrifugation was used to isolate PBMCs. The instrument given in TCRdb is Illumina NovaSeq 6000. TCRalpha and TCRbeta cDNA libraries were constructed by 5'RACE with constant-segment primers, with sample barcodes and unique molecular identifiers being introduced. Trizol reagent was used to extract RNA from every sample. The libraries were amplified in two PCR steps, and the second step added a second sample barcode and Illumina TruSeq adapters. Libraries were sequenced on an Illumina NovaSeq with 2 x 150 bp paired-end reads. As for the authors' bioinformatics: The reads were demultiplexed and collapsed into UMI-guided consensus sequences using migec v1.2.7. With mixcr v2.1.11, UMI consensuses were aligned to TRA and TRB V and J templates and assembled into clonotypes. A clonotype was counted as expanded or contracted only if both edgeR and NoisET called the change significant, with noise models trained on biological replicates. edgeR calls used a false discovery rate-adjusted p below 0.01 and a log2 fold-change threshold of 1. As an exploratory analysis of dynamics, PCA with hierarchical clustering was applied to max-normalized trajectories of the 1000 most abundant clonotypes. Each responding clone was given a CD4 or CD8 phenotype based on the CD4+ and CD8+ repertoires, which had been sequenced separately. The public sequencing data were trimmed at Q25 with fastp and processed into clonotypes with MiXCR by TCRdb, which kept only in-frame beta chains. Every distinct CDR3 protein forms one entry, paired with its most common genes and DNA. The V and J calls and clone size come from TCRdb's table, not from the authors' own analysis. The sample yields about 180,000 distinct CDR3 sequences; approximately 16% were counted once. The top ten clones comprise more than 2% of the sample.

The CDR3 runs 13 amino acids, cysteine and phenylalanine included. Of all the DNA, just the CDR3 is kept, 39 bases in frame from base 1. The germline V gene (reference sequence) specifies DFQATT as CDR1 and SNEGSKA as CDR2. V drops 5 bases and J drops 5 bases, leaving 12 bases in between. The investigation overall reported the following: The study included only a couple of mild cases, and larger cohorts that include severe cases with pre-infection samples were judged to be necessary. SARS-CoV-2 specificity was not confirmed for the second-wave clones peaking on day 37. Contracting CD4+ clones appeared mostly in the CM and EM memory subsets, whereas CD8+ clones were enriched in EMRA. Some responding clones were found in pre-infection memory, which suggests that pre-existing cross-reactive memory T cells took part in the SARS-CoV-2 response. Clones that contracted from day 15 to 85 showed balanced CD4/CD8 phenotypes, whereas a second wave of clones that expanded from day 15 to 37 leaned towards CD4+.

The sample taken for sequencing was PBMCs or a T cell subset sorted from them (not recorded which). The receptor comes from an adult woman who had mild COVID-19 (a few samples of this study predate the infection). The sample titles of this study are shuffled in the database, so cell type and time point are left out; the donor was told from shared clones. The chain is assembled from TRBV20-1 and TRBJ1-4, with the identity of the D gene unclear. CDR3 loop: CSAHRTGNEKLFF. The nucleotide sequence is TGCAGTGCTCATCGGACTGGGAATGAAAAACTGTTTTTT.